Included here is one T cell receptor beta chain sequence, with context. The antigen remains unidentified. TCRdb processed the reads anew with MiXCR; each CDR3 protein has one entry. The table shows 300,000 or so distinct CDR3 sequences, with about 9.2% occurring only once. This record belongs to a study of T cell repertoires in cytomegalovirus infection. Across the whole study: Both CMV infection and a matching HLA type were indicated by public TCR beta signatures.

General study results and limits: Predominance within the ex vivo response was attributable to HLA-C-restricted CMV-specific TCR beta clonotypes. Summed frequency of shared TCR beta families picked out CMV carriers who also had the relevant HLA.

The trim removed 6 bases at V and 4 bases at J, leaving 13 bases unmatched. CDR3 length: 15 amino acids. Germline V lookup: CDR1 SQVTM, CDR2 ANQGSEA. Sequenced material: PBMCs. The V gene is TRBV29-1, the J gene TRBJ1-2; 8 nucleotides align to TRBD1. The source is a human donor in good health (CMV status not recorded). Some clones in this sample may be carry-over from other donors' samples. CDR3 sequence: CSVGEGQVIGYGYTF. CDR3 nucleotide sequence: TGCAGCGTCGGAGAGGGACAGGTGATTGGCTATGGCTACACCTTC.